This T cell receptor (beta chain) was sequenced in a study of beta chain features in type 1 diabetes. Findings and limits, study-wide: Significant though moderate, a shortening of TCRB CDR3s appeared in all four CD4+ subsets of Type 1 diabetes patients.

The CDR3 runs to 14 residues. V gave up 4 bases and J gave up 0 bases, with 7 bases separating them. Germline CDR1 and CDR2: KGHSH and LQKENI. Cell sorting via CD45RO/CCR7/CD25/CD127/CD95/CD27 was performed to obtain CD4+ naive, central memory, regulatory and stem cell-like memory cells. The study reverse transcribed the entire isolated RNA, so it sequenced expressed TCRB transcripts. Libraries were prepared by immunoSEQ multiplex PCR; TCRdb keeps only in-frame clonotypes and omits some of them. Altogether 50,000 or so clones are present, under 50% being singletons, with the ten largest covering roughly 1.5%. This clone turned up a few times. As yet, its antigen is unknown.

The specimen was Tregs from blood. The sequence was collected from a man aged 25-45 years with type 1 diabetes. The rearrangement joins TRBV18 to TRBJ2-1, with D perhaps matching TRBD2 (5 bases). DNA for the CDR3: TGTGCCAGCTCACGGGAGTCCTCCTACAATGAGCAGTTCTTC. This codes for CASSRESSYNEQFF.